Following are 2 T cell receptor beta chains from one sample sequenced in a study of T cell changes during pregnancy in multiple sclerosis. Repertoires were generated with immunoSEQ multiplex PCR, while TCRdb's copy carries only in-frame clones and drops some. The data show 40,000 to 55,000 clones, with more than 80% seen just once and under 0.85% held by the top ten. Sequenced material: CD4+ T cells from peripheral blood mononuclear cells, taken before pregnancy. The receptors come from a female donor with multiple sclerosis, enrolled in a pregnancy study.

The rearrangement uses TRBV2 and TRBJ1-1; no clear D gene. V lost 0 bases, J lost 4 bases, and 15 bases lay in between. The CDR3 spans 16 residues. CDR1 and CDR2 from the germline V gene are SNHLY and FYNNEI. CDR3 region: CASSEARAAGSTEAFF. CDR3 nucleotide sequence: TGTGCCAGCAGTGAAGCGAGGGCAGCCGGGAGCACTGAAGCTTTCTTT.

The chain joins TRBV6-1 to TRBJ2-7; a possible D gene is TRBD1 (6 bases). CDR1 MNHNS and CDR2 SASEGT come from the germline V gene. V lost 9 bases and J 5 bases, leaving 20 bases between the germline ends. This CDR3 comprises 14 residues. In DNA, the CDR3 is TGTGCCAGTAGACCCCTACAGGGTTTCAACGAGCAGTACTTC. Its translation is CASRPLQGFNEQYF.